A single sample is the source of the 26 T cell receptor beta chains below, sequenced in a study of OX40 agonist ivuxolimab in advanced cancers. Here immunoSEQ multiplex PCR was the method, and the copy in TCRdb shows in-frame clones only, minus some. In the table there are 40,000 to 60,000 clones, approximately 81% of which are singletons. Sample: CD4+ or CD8+ T cells sorted from blood, taken in a trial of the OX40 agonist ivuxolimab. These receptor sequences come from an adult with an advanced solid tumor such as melanoma, head and neck, liver or kidney cancer.

The V gene is TRBV7-8, the J gene TRBJ1-1; weak D call: TRBD1 (5 bases). The CDR3 runs 13 residues. Germline CDR1 reads SGHVS; CDR2 reads FQNEAQ. With 5 bases removed from V and 3 bases from J, the gap between germline ends came to 10 bases. CDR3: CASSTQADTEAFF. The CDR3 region has the DNA TGTGCCAGCAGCACACAGGCGGACACTGAAGCTTTCTTT.

V gene TRBV19 combines with J gene TRBJ2-1; 12 bases align to TRBD2. Trimming removed 3 bases from V and 3 bases from J; junction bases left unmatched: 6. CDR1 and CDR2 (germline): LNHDA, SQIVND (reference sequence). CDR3 length equals 17 residues. The CDR3 DNA is TGTGCCAGTAGTATCCCCCGGGGACTAGCGGGCTACAATGAGCAGTTCTTC. This encodes CASSIPRGLAGYNEQFF.

This chain joins TRBV4-2 and TRBJ1-5; 9 nucleotides agree with TRBD1. CDR1 is LGHNA and CDR2 is YNFKEQ in the germline V gene. The CDR3 is 17 residues long. Trimming cost V 2 bases and J 5 bases; bases outside gene matches: 10. The CDR3 DNA is TGTGCCAGCAGCCAACGCATGACAGGGGGTGAATATCAGCCCCAGCATTTT. Translated: CASSQRMTGGEYQPQHF.

The chain combines TRBV19 with TRBJ2-1; 8 bases map to TRBD1. This CDR3 region has 15 residues. Trimming cost V 6 bases and J 3 bases; bases outside gene matches: 7. Germline V gene data show CDR1 as LNHDA and CDR2 as SQIVND (reference sequence). The CDR3 region is CASSLDRDNYNEQFF. The CDR3 coding sequence is TGTGCCAGTAGCCTGGACAGGGATAACTACAATGAGCAGTTCTTC.

J is TRBJ2-7 and V is TRBV10-2; 8 bases are a match to TRBD2. This CDR3 is built from 12 residues. Trimming cost V 6 bases and J 2 bases; bases outside gene matches: 0. Germline values: CDR1 WSHSY, CDR2 SAAADI. The CDR3 protein is CASRGLAYEQYV. CDR3 nucleotides: TGCGCCAGCAGGGGACTAGCCTACGAGCAGTACGTC.

V usage is TRBV2 and J usage is TRBJ1-6, with D possibly matching TRBD1 (5 bases). Germline assignment: CDR1 SNHLY and CDR2 FYNNEI. There are 17 residues in the CDR3. Between the trimmed V and J ends, which lost 0 bases and 4 bases, there was a span of 13 bases. CDR3 in amino acids: CASSEALPRDYNSPLHF. The CDR3 bases are TGTGCCAGCAGTGAAGCCCTTCCCAGGGATTATAATTCACCCCTCCACTTT.

J is TRBJ2-2 and V is TRBV7-6; 10 bases agree with TRBD2. This CDR3 region has 16 residues. V dropped 5 bases and J dropped 4; count of bases not matched to a gene: 7. Germline values: CDR1 SGHVS, CDR2 FNYEAQ. CDR3 region: CASSRVPSGGTGELFF. DNA of the CDR3: TGTGCCAGCAGCCGAGTGCCTAGCGGGGGCACCGGGGAGCTGTTTTTT. Full variable domain (rest looked up from reference TRBV7-6 and TRBJ2-2): GAGVSQSPRYKVTKRGQDVALRCDPISGHVSLYWYRQALGQGPEFLTYFNYEAQQDKSGLPNDRFSAERPEGSISTLTIQRTEQRDSAMYRCASSRVPSGGTGELFFGEGSRLTVL.

The CDR3 protein is CASSRGGRSDTQYF. CDR3 coding DNA: TGTGCCAGCAGTAGAGGGGGTCGGTCAGATACGCAGTATTTT. The V and J genes are TRBV7-8 and TRBJ2-3, with TRBD1 as a possible D gene (6 bases). Germline lookup yields CDR1 SGHVS and CDR2 FQNEAQ. This CDR3 has 14 amino acids. Trimming stripped 6 bases from V and 4 bases from J, with 14 bases between.

V is TRBV27 and J is TRBJ2-1; TRBD2 matches at 11 bases. CDR3 length equals 16 residues. The V gene end was trimmed by 5 bases and the J gene end by 6 bases; junction bases not matched to a gene: 9. In germline, CDR1 is MNHEY, CDR2 SMNVEV (reference sequence). CDR3 residues: CASSVLAGGPSNEQFF. Here the CDR3 DNA reads TGTGCCAGCAGTGTGTTAGCGGGAGGGCCGTCCAATGAGCAGTTCTTC.

The chain recombines TRBV29-1 with TRBJ2-2; D perhaps matches TRBD2 (5 bases). This CDR3 spans 14 amino acids. The V end was cut by 7 bases, the J end by 4 bases, with 16 bases between. Germline CDR1 and CDR2: SQVTM and ANQGSEA. CDR3 loop: CSALTGYGTGELFF. Written as DNA, the CDR3 is TGCAGCGCCCTGACGGGGTATGGCACCGGGGAGCTGTTTTTT.

The chain is built from TRBV29-1 and TRBJ2-2; the D gene could be TRBD1 or TRBD2 (5 bases each). The germline V and J ends were trimmed by 3 bases and 6 bases, with 5 bases remaining between them. The CDR3 runs 11 residues. Germline V gene lookup returns CDR1 SQVTM and CDR2 ANQGSEA. CDR3: CSVEGAGELFF. Written as DNA, the CDR3 is TGCAGCGTTGAGGGGGCCGGGGAGCTGTTTTTT.

This clone appeared a few times. J is TRBJ2-2 and V is TRBV5-4; D unclear. The CDR3 runs to 14 residues. Looked up from germline, CDR1 is SGHNT and CDR2 is YYREEE (reference sequence). The ends were cut back, 3 bases at V and 1 base at J, with 7 bases in the middle. The CDR3 nucleotides read TGTGCCAGCAGCTCCTCGGAGAACACCGGGGAGCTGTTTTTT. As protein: CASSSSENTGELFF.

The chain employs TRBV29-1 and TRBJ2-1; no firm D call. The V gene lost 3 bases and the J gene lost 0 bases, with 6 bases spanning the gap. CDR1 and CDR2 (germline): SQVTM, ANQGSEA. There are 13 residues in the CDR3. CDR3 in DNA: TGCAGCGTTGACGCGAGCTCCTACAATGAGCAGTTCTTC. Protein product: CSVDASSYNEQFF.

The J gene is TRBJ2-1, the V gene TRBV27; D call uncertain. V lost 2 bases to trimming and J lost 0 bases, with 8 bases between them. There are 15 residues in the CDR3. The V gene's germline CDR1 is MNHEY and CDR2 SMNVEV (reference sequence). The CDR3 here is CASSLTPSSYNEQFF. In DNA, the CDR3 is TGTGCCAGCAGTTTAACCCCGAGCTCCTACAATGAGCAGTTCTTC.

The V call is TRBV7-2, the J call TRBJ1-1, with a weak D call TRBD1 (6 bases). The CDR3 covers 15 residues. Germline values: CDR1 SGHTA, CDR2 FQGNSA. V was pared by 6 bases and J by 0 bases, with 14 bases between. CDR3 amino acids: CASRLNRDMNTEAFF. The CDR3 coding sequence is TGTGCCAGCAGACTGAACAGGGATATGAACACTGAAGCTTTCTTT.

This clone occurred a few times. The genes are TRBV5-6 and TRBJ2-1; D is ambiguous. The CDR3 contains 14 residues. The V gene lost 2 bases and the J gene lost 0 bases, with 6 bases spanning the gap. CDR1 is SGHDT, CDR2 YYEEEE, per germline. CDR3 bases: TGTGCCAGCAGCTTTAAGGTCTCCTACAATGAGCAGTTCTTC. Translation gives CASSFKVSYNEQFF.

The J gene is TRBJ1-2, the V gene TRBV28; 10 positions match TRBD1. Looked up from germline, CDR1 is MDHEN and CDR2 is SYDVKM. CDR3 length equals 16 residues. V gave up 4 bases and J gave up 2 bases; unmatched junction bases: 7. The CDR3 reads CASSSFDRGRNYGYTF. The CDR3 DNA follows: TGTGCCAGCAGTTCCTTCGACAGGGGGCGAAACTATGGCTACACCTTC.

The chain recombines TRBV27 with TRBJ2-1, with TRBD2 as a possible D gene (7 bases). Germline CDR1 is MNHEY and CDR2 is SMNVEV (reference sequence). Deletions cut 1 base from V and 9 bases from J, with 10 bases between. CDR3 size: 13 residues. CDR3 amino acids: CASSLLRGAEQFF. The DNA for the CDR3 is TGTGCCAGCAGTTTATTACGGGGGGCTGAGCAGTTCTTC.

This clone was seen only a few times. The V call is TRBV6-5, the J call TRBJ2-2, with D possibly TRBD1 on 5 matching bases. The CDR3 is 15 residues long. The ends were cut back, 4 bases at V and 3 bases at J, with 12 bases in the middle. The germline V gene has CDR1 MNHEY and CDR2 SVGAGI. The CDR3 DNA reads as TGTGCCAGCAGTTTGATAGGGGATGACACCGGGGAGCTGTTTTTT. It is translated as CASSLIGDDTGELFF.

The rearrangement links TRBV15 to TRBJ1-5; D call uncertain. V lost 4 bases to trimming and J lost 3 bases, with 13 bases between them. CDR1 is LNHNV and CDR2 is YYDKDF in the germline V gene (reference sequence). This CDR3 spans 15 amino acids. CDR3 in amino acids: CATSTSGSFNQPQHF. The DNA for the CDR3 is TGTGCCACCAGCACCTCCGGGAGCTTCAATCAGCCCCAGCATTTT.

This chain links TRBV4-3 with TRBJ2-7; perhaps TRBD2 as D (6 bases). Germline CDR1 and CDR2: LGHNA and YSLEER. V was pared by 4 bases and J by 2 bases, with 15 bases between. The CDR3 loop spans 15 amino acids. CDR3 sequence reads: CASSPSGQGPYEQYF. The CDR3 nucleotides read TGCGCCAGCAGCCCCAGCGGGCAGGGCCCCTACGAGCAGTACTTC.

The chain uses TRBV30 and TRBJ2-7; D unclear. V was cut by 5 bases and J by 0 bases, with 5 bases left in between. CDR3 length: 11 amino acids. Looked up from germline, CDR1 is GTSNPN and CDR2 is SVGIG (reference sequence). The CDR3 DNA sequence: TGTGCCTGGTCGGGCTCCTACGAGCAGTACTTC. This gives the protein CAWSGSYEQYF.

The chain couples TRBV15 to TRBJ1-1, with TRBD1 identical over 7 bases. Per the germline V gene, CDR1 is LNHNV and CDR2 is YYDKDF (reference sequence). The CDR3 totals 15 residues. With V trimmed by 5 bases and J by 5 bases, 11 bases remained unmatched. DNA of the CDR3: TGTGCCACCAGCCCAGACGACAGGGAAGGGACTGAAGCTTTCTTT. It yields the protein CATSPDDREGTEAFF.

Here the CDR3 reads CASSEEWQVNQPQHF. For the CDR3, the DNA is TGCGCCAGCAGCGAGGAGTGGCAGGTGAATCAGCCCCAGCATTTT. The V call is TRBV4-3, the J call TRBJ1-5, with unresolved D. Germline CDR1 LGHNA, CDR2 YSLEER. CDR3 length: 15 amino acids. V shed 5 bases and J shed 4 bases, with 15 bases lying between them.

V and J are TRBV6-5 and TRBJ1-1; TRBD1 might be the D (5 bases). CDR1 and CDR2 (germline): MNHEY, SVGAGI. This CDR3 is built from 15 residues. The V gene lost 5 bases and the J gene lost 3 bases, with 16 bases spanning the gap. In DNA, the CDR3 is TGTGCCAGCAGTCCGCTCGGGACTCTGGACACTGAAGCTTTCTTT. Translating it yields CASSPLGTLDTEAFF.

This chain joins TRBV5-6 and TRBJ1-5; perhaps TRBD1 as D (5 bases). The CDR3 totals 16 residues. Looked up from germline, CDR1 is SGHDT and CDR2 is YYEEEE. The V end lost 5 bases, the J end lost 0 bases, and 15 bases lay between the germline ends. The CDR3 coding sequence is TGTGCCAGCAGTTATGGGGCAGTCAATAGCAATCAGCCCCAGCATTTT. Translation gives CASSYGAVNSNQPQHF.